This T cell receptor beta chain stems from a study of T-cell reconstitution after alpha-beta-depleted transplantation in children. Unique molecular identifiers were incorporated when the TCRbeta library was constructed. Via MiXCR, TCRdb re-called the PCR reads, giving one row per CDR3 protein. Of approximately 210,000 distinct CDR3 sequences listed, around a sixth are singletons. Comments on this clonotype: Its antigen is unidentified.

Study conclusions and caveats: After transplant, high TCRbeta diversity at day 60 in some patients arose from surviving recipient T cells and thymic progenitors.

There are 13 residues in the CDR3. V lost 5 bases and J 2 bases, leaving 9 bases between the germline ends. Germline lookup yields CDR1 SGHTA and CDR2 FQGNSA. The rearrangement uses TRBV7-2 and TRBJ2-5; D is uncertain. This clonotype was sampled from a male patient between 2 and 9 years old who had a stem cell transplant for acute lymphoblastic leukemia, so the T cells may come from the graft donor. Sequencing used PBMCs, mostly from graft donor cells, obtained 360 days after TCRalphabeta/CD19-depleted stem cell transplant. In DNA form, the CDR3 reads TGTGCCAGCAGCGGTAAAATACAAGAGACCCAGTACTTC. It encodes CASSGKIQETQYF.